This TCR beta chain stems from a study of pediatric ulcerative colitis. The CDR3 has 15 residues. Germline lookup yields CDR1 SGHNT and CDR2 YYREEE (reference sequence). V was shortened by 4 bases and J by 5 bases, with 18 bases between the two germline ends. Assay used: immunoSEQ multiplex PCR; TCRdb lists only in-frame clones, some missing. The sample carries tens of thousands of clones, roughly nine tenths recorded once. This clonotype was sampled from a boy between 10 and 17 years old with severe ulcerative colitis. Sequencing was done on a sample of blood. V gene TRBV5-4 combines with J gene TRBJ1-1; tentatively, D is TRBD1 (5 bases). The CDR3 loop is CASSPGGGRKTEAFF. CDR3 nucleotide sequence: TGTGCCAGCAGCCCCGGGGGAGGGAGGAAAACTGAAGCTTTCTTT.